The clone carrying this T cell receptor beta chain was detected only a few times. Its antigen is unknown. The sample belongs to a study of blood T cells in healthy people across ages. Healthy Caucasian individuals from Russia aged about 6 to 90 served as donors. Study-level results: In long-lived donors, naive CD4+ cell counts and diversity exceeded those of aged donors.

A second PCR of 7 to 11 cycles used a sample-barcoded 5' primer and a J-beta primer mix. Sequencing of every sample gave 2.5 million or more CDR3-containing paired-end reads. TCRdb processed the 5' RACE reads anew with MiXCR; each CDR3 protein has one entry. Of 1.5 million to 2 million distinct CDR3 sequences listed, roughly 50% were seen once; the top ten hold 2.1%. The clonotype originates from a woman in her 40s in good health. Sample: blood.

As DNA, the CDR3 is TGCGCCAGCAGCGACAGAAAGGACAGGGGCCCCCTTTACTATGGCTACACCTTC. Amino acids: CASSDRKDRGPLYYGYTF. The V call is TRBV5-1, the J call TRBJ1-2; TRBD1 aligns across 9 bases. After removal of 4 bases from V and 3 bases from J, the junction contained 16 bases not matched to a gene. Germline assignment: CDR1 SGHRS and CDR2 YFSETQ. The length of the CDR3 is 18 residues.